This TCR beta chain was found in a study of cytomegalovirus exposure and HLA in healthy donors (dated by TCRdb to the late 2010s). Context from the whole study: An earlier analysis of several hundred of the donors reported around 280 Gb of sequence data and 117 million unique TCR beta sequences obtained from around 180 million T cells. An early release covering 500 to 750 HLA-typed donors comprised approximately 290 gigabases of sequencing data and 85 million to 100 million unique TCR sequences. All discovery cohort repertoires had been generated on a single sequencing platform. To decide whether each TCR beta V gene segment behaved as functional or pseudogenic, an earlier analysis of fewer than 750 of the donors relied on high-throughput TCR beta sequencing. Because of strong linkage in the cohort, five DR-DQ haplotypes were treated as single units for association and clustering. The T cell repertoires of under 700 subjects were profiled by immunosequencing and related to cytomegalovirus serostatus. Of the roughly 420 genotyped donors, 70% to 90% were placed in the genetic ancestry cluster associated with self-reported Caucasian donors. Rather than using new phenotypic data, the later analysis identified candidate immune exposures from TCR beta sequences and from how often those sequences occurred across donors. A later genetic analysis used genome-wide SNP genotypes for about 65% of the roughly 700 donors, treating that subset as a discovery cohort. Besides the first cohort of 666 subjects, a separate validation cohort made up of 90 to 150 different subjects was used. Donor age, sex, ethnicity and CMV serostatus were collected together with the repertoire data. The study aimed to test whether cataloging public T cell receptors could reveal signatures of past pathogen exposure. Across under 500 genotyped donors of the cohort, an average of about 240,000 unique TCR beta nucleotide sequences per donor were sequenced, and approximately 17% of those sequences were non-productive. In a later analysis, previously published TCR beta repertoires from fewer than 750 donors were re-analyzed and high-resolution HLA genotyping was added so that TCR occurrence patterns could be studied. To predict cytomegalovirus infection status, the study brought together high-throughput TCR immunosequencing, statistical association of individual TCRs with disease status, and machine learning. The number of typed donors differed by locus: about 620-630 for A, B, C, DRB1 and DQB1; 522 for DQA1; some 610 for DPA1; and roughly 490 for DPB1. HLA typing covered class I and class II loci at four-digit resolution. General conclusions and limits of the study: Most TCR sequences were seen in very few donors, while some public TCRs were found in many individuals. The presence/absence analyses assumed that sequencing depth was roughly uniform across donors, and that assumption may not be true. In a later analysis, the rate of TCR association differed among HLA loci, with DRB1 alleles having the most associated TCRs and HLA-C alleles having the fewest. In a later genetic analysis, a missense DCLRE1C variant was associated with V-gene and J-gene trimming of TCR beta chains, and the association was replicated in an independent cohort. The study listed 150 to 200 TCR beta chains as associated with cytomegalovirus. Correlated functional status among segregating V segments might reflect linkage disequilibrium, but an unknown experimental factor could not be ruled out. A further reported finding was that TCR beta sequences accurately predicted the HLA-A and HLA-B alleles for most subjects in the first cohort. In a later analysis, most CMV-associated TCR beta chains were found to appear HLA-restricted, with HLA associations seemingly driven largely by CMV exposure. In an earlier analysis of some 640 of the donors, most TCR beta V segments were observed in productive rearrangements about 90% or about 30% of the time, broadly matching IMGT annotations. In a later analysis, several top co-occurrence clusters were reported to appear linked to parvovirus B19, influenza, CMV and Epstein-Barr virus. In vitro tests confirmed that a few of the cytomegalovirus-associated TCR beta chains recognize cytomegalovirus antigens. The earlier analysis of 450 to 700 of the donors excluded some 15 rarely observed V segments, including chromosome 9 orphons, because counts were too low. Because the 87-base-pair reads could not distinguish some IMGT-functional V segments, including TRBV6-2 and TRBV6-3, those segments were excluded. Strong co-occurrence of HLA alleles, especially DR and DQ, made assigning TCR associations to individual alleles difficult. The authors suggested that the approach could potentially be generalized to other disease states and immunological phenotypes. A group of highly shared sequence variants was considered likely to be a technical artifact of the sequencing pipeline. A later analysis found that HLA-associated TCR beta chains were more clonally expanded and had lower generation probabilities than equally common non-associated chains. In a later genetic analysis, fewer N-insertions in productive TCRs were reported among donors in an Asian-associated ancestry cluster than the roughly 670-donor mean. Immune exposure information for the cohort was limited to CMV serostatus. Cytomegalovirus status was reported to be diagnosed by the classifier with high specificity and sensitivity in both the original and validation cohorts. This cohort had only TCR beta chains sequenced, and the lack of alpha or paired-chain data limited which features could be detected. Because HLA typing was unavailable for some donors at each locus, only the typed subset was used in association tests. In a later analysis, about 16,000 TCR beta sequences were associated with specific HLA alleles at a false discovery rate of 0.05.

The CDR3 has 15 amino acids, counting the end cysteine and phenylalanine. Solely the CDR3 DNA is kept, with 45 bases framed from the first base. CDR1 and CDR2, per the germline V gene (reference sequence), are GTSNPN and SVGIG. Unmatched junction bases come to 6, with V trimmed by 2 bases and J by 2 bases. The cohort consisted of 650 to 850 healthy bone marrow donors. At the time of sampling, all cohort members were nominally healthy, though unrecorded immune exposures were likely present. The donor was CMV seronegative and was included in the group of a few hundred seronegative cohort members. Every donor gave a peripheral blood sample, and the peripheral blood mononuclear cells from that sample were used for TCR beta sequencing. Genomic DNA extraction from the blood cell samples was performed with the Qiagen DNeasy Blood Extraction Kit. Receptors were amplified or captured by the immunoSEQ multiplex PCR assay. The multiplex PCR relied on a mix of 60 forward primers for TCR Vbeta segments and 13 reverse primers for TCR Jbeta segments. Amplification of the CDR3 region of rearranged TCR beta genes was performed with a multiplex PCR assay on genomic DNA. On the Illumina HiSeq System, the amplified TCR beta libraries were sequenced as 87-base-pair reads. The original methods were these. A later analysis counted around 72 million unique TCR beta chains across the 500 to 850 repertoires, and around 9.9 million of these chains were shared by at least two donors. A nearest-neighbor algorithm error-corrected the raw reads and collapsed the reads into unique sequences, merging closely related sequences to remove PCR and sequencing errors. Alignment of CDR3 sequences to IMGT reference sequences was used to assign V, D and J gene segments. For a sequence to be retained, a match of at least six nucleotides was required to both a V gene segment and a J gene segment. Rearrangements were classified as productive when the CDR3 lacked stop codons and remained in frame with V and J, and all other rearrangements were classified as non-productive. CDR3 was defined by IMGT convention, running from the second conserved V-encoded cysteine to the conserved J-encoded phenylalanine. The earlier analysis of about 530 of the donors excluded any sequence lacking an unambiguous match to a single V gene segment. In an earlier analysis of 587 of the donors, V segments were called functional above 56.7% productive rearrangements and were called segregating when the between-donor standard deviation exceeded 5%. To diagnose cytomegalovirus status from the catalog of TCR beta chain sequences, a statistical classification framework was built. In a later analysis, V and J genes were assigned by comparing TCR nucleotide sequences against IMGT/GENE-DB human TR gene sequences. Using the TCRdist pipeline, a later analysis assigned CDR3 sequences along with most-parsimonious VDJ recombination scenarios. In a later analysis, every TCR beta chain was defined by the combination of its CDR3 amino acid sequence and its V-gene family, and reads without a unique V-gene family were dropped. A later analysis removed 592 highly shared, low-generation-probability nucleotide sequences to deal with suspected cross-contamination and a sequencing artifact. For each public chain, a later analysis derived a clonal expansion index from normalized ranks of inferred template counts within each repertoire. Generation probabilities in a later analysis came from a VDJ recombination model fitted to out-of-frame rearrangements, and those results were checked against IGoR. In a later analysis, TCR-TCR, TCR-HLA and TCR-CMV co-occurrence was scored with hypergeometric tests, and a repertoire-size bias correction was applied to TCR pairs. In a later analysis, false discovery rates were estimated by permuting HLA or CMV assignments 20 times. A later analysis grouped co-occurring TCRs with DBSCAN, adding TCRdist sequence similarity when clustering within HLA-allele-positive subsets. Repertoires with fewer than 30,000 or more than 120,000 public chains were left out of co-occurrence clustering, as were a few repertoires with anomalous nucleotide sharing. In TCRdb, the immuneACCESS table is reduced to in-frame sequences with V and J assigned. These tables do not hold every clone; where another copy was compared, an unresolved V gene accounts for under half, and the others remain unexplained. The DNA gave D and trimming, while V, J and clone size come from that table. For this sample, the table gives approximately 120,000 clones. The ten top clones hold about 2.2% of the sample.

Points on this clone: The antigen it binds to is not known.

The sample consisted of PBMCs. In this chain, TRBV30 is recombined with TRBJ2-1, with TRBD2 identical over 7 junction bases. This TCR derives from a man aged 35 to 55 in good health and CMV-seronegative. The DNA reads as follows: TGTGCCTGGAGTCACGCGGGGGTCCCCTACAATGAGCAGTTCTTC. This yields the protein CAWSHAGVPYNEQFF.